The clone carrying this TCR beta chain showed up just a few times. Its cognate antigen is unknown. The CDR3 covers 13 residues. The germline CDR1 and CDR2 sequences are DFQATT and SNEGSKA (reference sequence). The V gene end was trimmed by 5 bases and the J gene end by 11 bases; junction bases not matched to a gene: 12. This entry is derived from a study of blood T cells in healthy people across ages. Study results and caveats: Shifts in expanded clonotypes may have been confounded by donor CMV status, which was unknown.

The use of a sample-barcoded 5' primer and a J-beta primer mix characterized a second PCR of roughly 7 to 12 cycles. A 12-random-nucleotide template-switch adaptor tagged each cDNA molecule. TCRdb analysed the 5' RACE reads with MiXCR anew, one entry per CDR3 protein. The sample carries 1,500,000 or so distinct CDR3 sequences, approximately 43% recorded once. Total RNA, at least 5.5 micrograms per sample, came from PBMCs. The chain joins TRBV20-1 to TRBJ1-5, with TRBD1 matching 7 bases. The source material was blood. The receptor comes from a woman between 18 and 29 years old in good health. CDR3 loop: CSALDRALEAQHF. The CDR3 region has the DNA TGCAGTGCTCTCGACAGGGCCCTGGAAGCCCAGCATTTT.